This T cell receptor beta chain was documented in a study of T cell responses to AZD1222 COVID-19 vaccine. Study-level results: Donors were chiefly white British, with a greater number of females, and clonal diversity was perhaps underestimated. The CD4 TCRs associated with vaccination extended across spike and predominated at 160-218 and 743-854.

About this clone itself: The target antigen is unknown.

The assay was immunoSEQ multiplex PCR, and TCRdb's table has in-frame clones only and misses some. The sample has 120,000 to 150,000 clones; over 80% are singletons. The sample in question was peripheral blood, obtained on day 0 of MenACWY control vaccination. This receptor was obtained from an adult in good health.

CDR3 DNA: TGTGCCAGCTCAGGCATACGAAGGGAAATCACCCAGCGGGCTTTCTTT. This encodes CASSGIRREITQRAFF. The V call is TRBV18, the J call TRBJ1-1; no reliable D call. V was pared by 5 bases and J by 11 bases, with 27 bases between. The CDR3 contains 16 residues. The germline gives CDR1 KGHSH, CDR2 LQKENI.